The rows below give T cell receptor beta chains drawn from one sample of a study of cytomegalovirus exposure and HLA in healthy donors. Clones were sequenced by immunoSEQ multiplex PCR, and TCRdb holds only the in-frame ones, with some missing. Among 220,000 or so clones listed, more than 60% were seen once. The sequencing input was PBMCs. These receptors originate from a woman aged 25 to 39 in good health and CMV-seronegative. Each CDR3 is given with its conserved first and last residue. A D gene is named only where the DNA matches it firmly. Size is omitted from some rows. Given values are once, few, many or a class for expanded clones.

j_call clone_size d_call v_call cdr3_aa cdr3_nt
TRBJ2-1 few NA TRBV5-6 CASSSGNEQFF TGTGCCAGCAGCTCGGGGAATGAGCAGTTCTTC
TRBJ1-1 NA TRBD1 TRBV6-5 CASSPQGGANTEAFF TGTGCCAGCAGTCCCCAGGGGGGAGCGAACACTGAAGCTTTCTTT
TRBJ1-1 NA NA TRBV6-4 CAIRIGAVAEAFF TGTGCCATCAGGATAGGGGCTGTCGCTGAAGCTTTCTTT
TRBJ2-2 NA NA TRBV18 CASSPTRINTGELFF TGTGCCAGCTCACCGACGCGGATTAACACCGGGGAGCTGTTTTTT
TRBJ2-5 few TRBD2 TRBV9 CASSRGGNRETQYF TGTGCCAGCAGCCGGGGGGGGAACAGAGAGACCCAGTACTTC
TRBJ2-2 few TRBD1 TRBV5-1 CASSFLTGTNTGELFF TGCGCCAGCAGCTTCCTGACAGGGACCAACACCGGGGAGCTGTTTTTT
TRBJ2-6 NA TRBD1 TRBV7-6 CASSPGQTLTGANVLTF TGTGCCAGCAGCCCGGGACAGACACTTACTGGGGCCAACGTCCTGACTTTC
TRBJ2-7 NA NA TRBV7-2 CASSPYLGPTYEQYF TGTGCCAGCAGCCCCTACCTGGGCCCGACCTACGAGCAGTACTTC
TRBJ2-1 NA NA TRBV30 CAWSRDLGNEQFF TGTGCCTGGAGCCGGGATCTAGGGAATGAGCAGTTCTTC
TRBJ2-2 NA NA TRBV5-4 CASTLFAANGELFF TGTGCCAGCACCCTATTCGCGGCGAACGGGGAGCTGTTTTTT
TRBJ1-1 NA NA TRBV7-9 CASSVRQPVTEAFF TGTGCCAGCAGCGTCAGACAGCCAGTCACTGAAGCTTTCTTT
TRBJ2-2 NA NA TRBV5-4 CASSLDPGLNTGELFF TGTGCCAGCAGCTTGGATCCGGGACTCAACACCGGGGAGCTGTTTTTT
TRBJ1-1 NA TRBD1 TRBV9 CASSARQGRTEAFF TGTGCCAGCAGCGCCCGACAGGGGAGGACTGAAGCTTTCTTT
TRBJ2-4 NA NA TRBV9 CASSVNPEDPRENIQYF TGTGCCAGCAGCGTAAACCCTGAAGACCCCCGGGAAAACATTCAGTACTTC
TRBJ1-1 NA TRBD1 TRBV6-5 CASSTQGGEAFF TGTGCCAGCAGTACACAGGGGGGTGAAGCTTTCTTT
TRBJ1-2 NA TRBD1 TRBV7-9 CASSSPGQDFYGYTF TGTGCCAGCAGTTCTCCGGGACAGGATTTCTATGGCTACACCTTC